A selection of T cell receptor beta chains follows, all from one sample in a study of CD8+CD57+ T cells in acquired aplastic anemia. TCRdb itself ran the reads through MiXCR, one entry per CDR3 protein. The sample records more than 150,000 distinct CDR3 sequences, 64% being singletons. Sequenced material: sorted CD4+, CD8+, or CD8+CD57+ T cells (not recorded which) from PBMCs. These TCRs come from a human donor with severe aplastic anemia or a healthy control (not recorded which). Each CDR3 is given with its conserved first and last residue. The order of the fields is J gene, clone size, V gene, D gene, CDR3 protein, CDR3 DNA. A D gene is named only where the DNA matches it firmly. The size field is filled for only some rows; it gives once, few, many or a size class.

TRBJ2-7	.	TRBV27	.	CASSPLLGGGRYEQYF	TGTGCCAGCAGTCCCCTTTTGGGGGGGGGGCGGTACGAGCAGTACTTC
TRBJ1-6	.	TRBV2	.	CASGETDSPLHF	TGTGCCAGCGGAGAAACGGACTCACCCCTCCACTTT
TRBJ1-1	.	TRBV20-1	.	CSARVPMDGNTEAFF	TGCAGTGCTAGAGTTCCTATGGATGGGAACACTGAAGCTTTCTTT
TRBJ2-5	many	TRBV9	TRBD2	CASTSGLAGPRGLETQYF	TGTGCCAGCACCTCGGGACTAGCGGGGCCTAGAGGTCTAGAGACCCAGTACTTC
TRBJ2-3	.	TRBV7-9	.	CASSLWRAGNTDTQYF	TGTGCCAGCAGCCTCTGGAGGGCGGGGAACACAGATACGCAGTATTTT
TRBJ1-1	.	TRBV20-1	TRBD1	CSGSLWGRGLVNTEAFF	TGCAGTGGAAGTCTGTGGGGCAGGGGGCTAGTGAACACTGAAGCTTTCTTT
TRBJ2-7	.	TRBV15	.	CATMSDGSYEQYF	TGTGCCACCATGTCGGACGGTTCCTACGAGCAGTACTTC
TRBJ1-2	.	TRBV10-1	TRBD1	CASMGGQGYGYTF	TGCGCCAGCATGGGGGGACAGGGCTATGGCTACACCTTC
TRBJ2-3	.	TRBV7-9	TRBD2	CASSTLAAGDTQYF	TGTGCCAGCAGCACACTAGCGGCAGGAGATACGCAGTATTTT
TRBJ2-3	.	TRBV29-1	TRBD2	CSVAGGADTQYF	TGCAGCGTTGCGGGGGGGGCAGATACGCAGTATTTT
TRBJ2-3	.	TRBV7-9	TRBD1	CASSPKTGATDTQYF	TGTGCCAGCAGCCCAAAGACAGGGGCAACAGATACGCAGTATTTT
TRBJ2-5	.	TRBV7-7	.	CASSLAQGAQETQYF	TGTGCTAGCAGCTTAGCGCAGGGCGCCCAAGAGACCCAGTACTTC
TRBJ2-5	.	TRBV2	.	CATTETQYF	TGTGCCACCACAGAGACCCAGTACTTC
TRBJ2-7	.	TRBV10-2	.	CASSVGPLSHEQYF	TGCGCCAGCAGTGTGGGCCCCCTCAGTCACGAGCAGTACTTC
TRBJ1-6	.	TRBV19	.	CASSNGQNNSPLHF	TGTGCCAGTAGTAACGGGCAGAATAATTCACCCCTCCACTTT
TRBJ2-1	many	TRBV6-2/TRBV6-3	TRBD2	CASSSTSQENYNEQFF	TGTGCCAGCAGTTCGACTAGCCAAGAAAACTACAATGAGCAGTTCTTC
TRBJ1-2	.	TRBV7-2	.	CASSLVRTAVEWGLGYTF	TGTGCCAGCAGCTTAGTGCGGACGGCGGTCGAGTGGGGCCTCGGCTACACCTTC
TRBJ2-7	.	TRBV4-1	TRBD1	CASSQPGQGSYEQYF	TGCGCCAGCAGCCAGCCGGGACAGGGGAGTTACGAGCAGTACTTC
TRBJ2-7	.	TRBV7-2	.	CASSLGWRSYEQYF	TGTGCCAGCAGCTTGGGTTGGCGCTCCTACGAGCAGTACTTC
TRBJ1-5	.	TRBV10-3	TRBD1	CASRDRVENQPQHF	TGTGCCTCGAGGGACAGGGTGGAAAATCAGCCCCAGCATTTT
TRBJ2-1	few	TRBV5-1	TRBD1	CASNFEGGRNNEQFF	TGCGCCAGCAATTTTGAAGGGGGCAGAAACAATGAGCAGTTCTTC
TRBJ1-4	.	TRBV10-3	.	CATSGDNNEKLFF	TGTGCCACCTCAGGGGACAACAATGAAAAACTGTTTTTT
TRBJ2-7	many	TRBV7-9	TRBD1	CASSQGQTYEQYF	TGTGCCAGCAGCCAGGGACAGACCTACGAGCAGTACTTC
TRBJ1-6	.	TRBV7-9	.	CASSLGSSGNSPLHF	TGTGCCAGCAGCTTAGGTAGTTCCGGTAATTCACCCCTCCACTTT
TRBJ2-1	.	TRBV25-1	TRBD1	CASSGLDRVGEQFF	TGTGCCAGCAGTGGACTGGACAGGGTGGGAGAGCAGTTCTTC
TRBJ1-2	.	TRBV9	TRBD1	CASSVGRDRGGYTF	TGTGCCAGCAGCGTTGGGAGGGACAGGGGTGGCTACACCTTC
TRBJ1-2	.	TRBV5-1	TRBD1	CASSEGQGASGYTF	TGCGCCAGCAGCGAGGGACAGGGAGCGAGTGGCTACACCTTC
TRBJ1-1	once	TRBV7-8	.	CASSANRVHTEAFF	TGTGCCAGCAGCGCCAATCGGGTCCACACTGAAGCTTTCTTT
TRBJ1-1	.	TRBV20-1	TRBD1	CSARDRVNEAFF	TGCAGTGCTAGGGACAGGGTGAATGAAGCTTTCTTT
TRBJ1-1	once	TRBV12-3/TRBV12-4	.	CASSHDSMAGAFF	TGTGCCAGCAGCCACGACAGCATGGCTGGAGCTTTCTTT
TRBJ2-1	.	TRBV15	.	CATSGGGREGYEQFF	TGTGCCACCAGCGGGGGGGGCAGGGAGGGCTATGAGCAGTTCTTC
TRBJ1-1	.	TRBV7-8	.	CASCSGVGGNTEAFF	TGTGCCAGCTGCTCTGGGGTAGGGGGGAACACTGAAGCTTTCTTT
TRBJ2-5	.	TRBV9	.	CASSGGDTQETQYF	TGTGCCAGCAGCGGGGGGGATACCCAAGAGACCCAGTACTTC
TRBJ2-1	.	TRBV29-1	.	CSVDWRYNEQFF	TGCAGCGTTGATTGGAGGTACAATGAGCAGTTCTTC
TRBJ1-6	many	TRBV20-1	.	CSASPIKAIDYSPLHF	TGCAGTGCTAGTCCGATAAAGGCCATAGATTATTCACCCCTCCACTTT
TRBJ1-2	.	TRBV5-8	TRBD1	CASRSDMTGGYGYTF	TGTGCCAGCAGATCAGATATGACAGGGGGCTATGGCTACACCTTC
TRBJ2-4	.	TRBV15	.	CATSEDRRNIQYF	TGTGCCACCAGCGAGGACAGACGAAACATTCAGTACTTC
TRBJ1-2	.	TRBV7-8	TRBD1	CASSTQGGYTF	TGTGCCAGCAGCACACAGGGGGGTTACACCTTC
TRBJ1-4	.	TRBV5-1	.	CASSDGRGEKLFF	TGCGCCAGCAGCGACGGACGGGGTGAAAAACTGTTTTTT
TRBJ2-5	.	TRBV5-5	.	CASSTTEIGETQYF	TGTGCCAGCAGCACGACAGAGATCGGGGAGACCCAGTACTTC
TRBJ2-7	.	TRBV2	TRBD2	CATGSGRNYEQYF	TGTGCCACCGGTAGCGGGCGCAACTACGAGCAGTACTTC
TRBJ1-2	.	TRBV29-1	TRBD1	CSGQTGAGYTF	TGCAGCGGCCAGACAGGGGCTGGCTACACCTTC
TRBJ2-7	.	TRBV5-1	TRBD1	CASSSGTGGGYEQYF	TGCGCCAGCAGCTCTGGGACAGGAGGGGGTTACGAGCAGTACTTC
TRBJ1-3	.	TRBV10-3	TRBD1	CAISALGTVLSGNTIYF	TGTGCCATCAGCGCCCTTGGGACAGTCCTGTCTGGAAACACCATATATTTT
TRBJ2-1	.	TRBV7-9	.	CASSPFANEQFF	TGTGCCAGCAGCCCTTTTGCTAATGAGCAGTTCTTC
TRBJ1-2	.	TRBV7-8	.	CASSPNGDGYTF	TGTGCCAGCAGCCCAAACGGGGACGGCTACACCTTC
TRBJ2-2	medium-sized	TRBV5-8	TRBD2	CASNGGTSGGNTGELFF	TGTGCCAGCAACGGAGGGACTAGCGGGGGGAACACCGGGGAGCTGTTTTTT
TRBJ2-4	.	TRBV28	TRBD1	CASSLIPGQWDIQYF	TGTGCCAGCAGTTTAATCCCGGGACAGTGGGACATTCAGTACTTC
TRBJ2-7	.	TRBV2	.	CSSSLQTAQGEQYF	TGTTCCAGCAGTCTCCAAACAGCACAGGGCGAGCAGTACTTC
TRBJ2-2	once	TRBV5-6	.	CASSLGADGELFF	TGTGCCAGCAGCTTGGGTGCGGACGGGGAGCTGTTTTTT
TRBJ2-7	.	TRBV2	.	CASSASLYEQYF	TGTGCCAGCAGTGCAAGTCTCTACGAGCAGTACTTC
TRBJ1-6	.	TRBV24-1	.	CATSSSSEYNSPLHF	TGTGCCACATCGTCTTCATCGGAATATAATTCACCCCTCCACTTT
TRBJ2-7	few	TRBV7-9	TRBD1	CASSTTGYGEQYF	TGTGCCAGCAGCACGACAGGGTACGGCGAGCAGTACTTC
TRBJ1-2	.	TRBV7-2	.	CASSSTIGRRGGYTF	TGTGCCAGCAGCTCGACCATCGGGCGGAGGGGTGGCTACACCTTC
TRBJ2-1	.	TRBV19	.	CASSVFEGGPSNEQFF	TGTGCCAGTAGTGTATTTGAGGGGGGCCCTTCAAATGAGCAGTTCTTC
TRBJ1-6	.	TRBV5-5	.	CASSFGRGHPLHF	TGTGCCAGCAGCTTCGGCAGGGGACATCCCCTCCACTTT
TRBJ1-6	.	TRBV14	TRBD1	CASSQPRDRDNSPLHF	TGTGCCAGCAGCCAACCCCGGGACAGGGATAATTCACCCCTCCACTTT
TRBJ1-2	.	TRBV29-1	.	CSAGGGADYGYTF	TGCAGCGCTGGGGGGGGCGCGGACTATGGCTACACCTTC
TRBJ1-4	.	TRBV20-1	.	CSAVDRTTNEKLFF	TGCAGTGCTGTCGACAGGACAACTAATGAAAAACTGTTTTTT
TRBJ1-1	.	TRBV5-1	.	CASSADTGIGNTEAFF	TGCGCCAGCAGCGCCGATACAGGGATCGGGAACACTGAAGCTTTCTTT